This entry lists 27 T cell receptor beta chains sequenced from one sample in a study of response to subunit inactivated influenza vaccine. TCRdb processed the RT-PCR reads anew with MiXCR; each CDR3 protein has one entry. The sample yields roughly 780,000 distinct CDR3 sequences, roughly 18% seen once. The sample was PBMCs from blood, taken more than 4 days after vaccination. These receptors originate from a man aged 45-65 years who received an inactivated influenza vaccine.

In DNA form, the CDR3 reads TGCAGTGCTAGAGATTCCGGCGGGAACCGAGATACGCAGTATTTT. This encodes CSARDSGGNRDTQYF. The chain employs TRBV20-1 and TRBJ2-3, with D possibly TRBD2 on 6 matching bases. V lost 0 bases and J 5 bases, leaving 15 bases between the germline ends. CDR1 and CDR2 (germline): DFQATT, SNEGSKA (reference sequence). This CDR3 spans 15 amino acids.

This clonotype was observed a few times. The chain carries TRBV7-2 and TRBJ2-1; TRBD2 matches at 7 bases. The CDR3 contains 16 residues. The J segment lost 9 bases and the V segment lost 1 base, leaving 12 bases of the junction unmatched. CDR1 is SGHTA, CDR2 FQGNSA, per germline. As DNA, the CDR3 is TGTGCCAGCAGCTTAGGGTGGAGCGGGGTCGGGGTTGAGCAGTTCTTC. Translating gives CASSLGWSGVGVEQFF.

This clonotype has only a few counts. V gene TRBV4-3 combines with J gene TRBJ2-1, with no clear D. The length of the CDR3 is 13 residues. Germline CDR1 LGHNA, CDR2 YSLEER. V lost 0 bases and J 9 bases, leaving 9 bases between the germline ends. CDR3 in DNA: TGCGCCAGCAGCCAAGAGAAGGGCCCTGAGCAGTTCTTC. Translating it yields CASSQEKGPEQFF.

The chain couples TRBV6-2 or TRBV6-3 to TRBJ2-1; 10 bases align to TRBD1. This CDR3 is built from 15 residues. V was pared by 3 bases and J by 9 bases, with 8 bases of the junction left unmatched. Looked up from germline, CDR1 is MNHEY and CDR2 is SVGEGT. CDR3 nucleotide sequence: TGTGCCAGCAGTTATCCGGACAGGGGGAACGGTGAGCAGTTCTTC. This codes for CASSYPDRGNGEQFF.

The rearrangement joins TRBV5-1 to TRBJ2-2, with no clear D. V lost 4 bases, J lost 0 bases, and 13 bases lay in between. Germline lookup yields CDR1 SGHRS and CDR2 YFSETQ. The CDR3 totals 16 residues. The CDR3 DNA sequence: TGCGCCAGCAGCCTTAGAGGATACTCGAACACCGGGGAGCTGTTTTTT. Protein: CASSLRGYSNTGELFF.

This clonotype has just one count. The J gene is TRBJ2-3, the V gene TRBV11-1; TRBD2 aligns across 10 bases. With 1 base clipped from V and 3 bases from J, the junction kept 7 bases outside the gene matches. The CDR3 runs 17 residues. Germline V lookup: CDR1 SGHAT, CDR2 FQDESV (reference sequence). The chain's CDR3 is CASSLGRTSGKTDTQYF. The CDR3 DNA follows: TGTGCCAGCAGCTTAGGTAGGACTAGCGGAAAAACAGATACGCAGTATTTT.

This chain joins TRBV7-9 and TRBJ1-1, with TRBD1 as a possible D gene (6 bases). Germline CDR1 is SEHNR and CDR2 is FQNEAQ (reference sequence). Trimming pared 5 bases from V and 5 bases from J, leaving 15 bases between. The CDR3 is made up of 14 amino acids. CDR3 in DNA: TGTGCCAGCAGCGCCACCGGGGGGGCTACTGAAGCTTTCTTT. As protein: CASSATGGATEAFF.

This clonotype was seen more than once but under ten times. The chain joins TRBV6-2 or TRBV6-3 to TRBJ1-1; D may be TRBD1 (6 bases). Trimming removed 0 bases from V and 5 bases from J, with 10 bases in between. Per the germline V gene, CDR1 is MNHEY and CDR2 is SVGEGT. The CDR3 runs to 14 residues. The CDR3 sequence is CASSYSEGGTEAFF. The DNA of the CDR3 is TGTGCCAGCAGTTACTCGGAAGGGGGGACTGAAGCTTTCTTT.

This clonotype showed up many times. This chain joins TRBV5-1 and TRBJ1-3; a possible D gene is TRBD1 (5 bases). Looked up from germline, CDR1 is SGHRS and CDR2 is YFSETQ. The CDR3 length is 16 residues. The V end lost 0 bases, the J end lost 0 bases, and 10 bases lay between the germline ends. The CDR3 reads CASSLADSRSGNTIYF. The CDR3 coding sequence is TGCGCCAGCAGCTTGGCCGACAGCCGCTCTGGAAACACCATATATTTT.

This clonotype appeared a few times. The chain has TRBV15 and TRBJ2-3; D gene unclear. This CDR3 contains 15 residues. Trimming cost V 0 bases and J 2 bases, with 9 bases left between them. Germline lookup yields CDR1 LNHNV and CDR2 YYDKDF (reference sequence). The CDR3 is CATSRDISITDTQYF. The CDR3 region has the DNA TGTGCCACCAGCAGAGATATTAGTATCACAGATACGCAGTATTTT.

The chain uses TRBV12-3 or TRBV12-4 and TRBJ1-4; D is undetermined. Trimming removed 4 bases at V and 5 bases at J, with 11 bases between. This CDR3 contains 14 residues. DNA for the CDR3: TGTGCCAGCAGTTCTGCGCACTTCAATGAAAAACTGTTTTTT. This codes for CASSSAHFNEKLFF.

This clonotype has just a few counts. This sequence joins TRBV6-1 and TRBJ2-7; D unclear. The ends were cut back, 6 bases at V and 4 bases at J, with 16 bases in the middle. CDR3 length equals 14 residues. In germline, CDR1 is MNHNS, CDR2 SASEGT. The CDR3 reads CASSVTRMIYEQYF. The CDR3 bases are TGTGCCAGCAGCGTCACACGCATGATTTACGAGCAGTACTTC.

Ten or more counts support this clonotype. The chain carries TRBV6-1 and TRBJ1-5, with 10 bases fitting TRBD1. CDR1 MNHNS and CDR2 SASEGT come from the germline V gene. This CDR3 has 14 amino acids. Unmatched junction bases numbered 6, after V lost 7 bases and J lost 6 bases. The CDR3 sequence is CASIGTGDGQPQHF. DNA for the CDR3: TGTGCCAGCATTGGGACAGGGGACGGTCAGCCCCAGCATTTT.

In this sample, this clonotype turned up once. The genes are TRBV4-2 and TRBJ2-3, with D unclear. CDR1 is LGHNA and CDR2 is YNFKEQ in the germline V gene. V was pared by 0 bases and J by 0 bases, with 7 bases between. The CDR3 totals 15 residues. This CDR3 reads CASSQDPESTDTQYF. CDR3 coding DNA: TGTGCCAGCAGCCAAGATCCGGAAAGCACAGATACGCAGTATTTT.

V gene TRBV28 combines with J gene TRBJ2-1, with 11 bases matching TRBD2. This CDR3 is 19 amino acids long. Germline V lookup: CDR1 MDHEN, CDR2 SYDVKM. The V gene end was trimmed by 3 bases and the J gene end by 1 base; junction bases not matched to a gene: 11. Here the CDR3 reads CASSFVTSGMKWSYNEQFF. CDR3 nucleotide sequence: TGTGCCAGCAGTTTTGTGACTAGCGGGATGAAATGGTCCTACAATGAGCAGTTCTTC.

The genes are TRBV5-1 and TRBJ2-7; TRBD1 matches 10 bases. CDR3 length: 15 amino acids. Germline V gene sequence: CDR1 SGHRS, CDR2 YFSETQ. The ends lost 4 bases at V and 4 bases at J; junction bases unmatched: 8. Here the CDR3 reads CASSPRQGAGYEQYF. For the CDR3, the DNA is TGCGCCAGCAGCCCGAGACAGGGGGCGGGGTACGAGCAGTACTTC.

This clonotype was picked up a small number of times. The rearrangement joins TRBV20-1 to TRBJ2-7, with D possibly TRBD1 on 6 matching bases. The CDR3 extends over 12 amino acids. The germline V and J ends were trimmed by 6 bases and 0 bases, with 9 bases remaining between them. Per the germline V gene, CDR1 is DFQATT and CDR2 is SNEGSKA (reference sequence). The CDR3 bases are TGCAGTGCGGGGGACACCTCCTACGAGCAGTACTTC. This codes for CSAGDTSYEQYF.

V gene TRBV6-5 combines with J gene TRBJ1-1; D is uncertain. Trimming removed 10 bases from V and 1 base from J, with 7 bases in between. The CDR3 is 11 amino acids. Germline V lookup: CDR1 MNHEY, CDR2 SVGAGI. Here the CDR3 DNA reads TGTGCCACAGAAGGGAACACTGAAGCTTTCTTT. This encodes CATEGNTEAFF.

This clonotype was observed a handful of times. The chain employs TRBV12-3 or TRBV12-4 and TRBJ2-1; unclear D gene. Trimming took off 1 base at V and 4 bases at J, with 8 bases between the two ends. CDR3 length: 14 amino acids. CDR3 loop: CASSLGLNYNEQFF. The CDR3 nucleotides read TGTGCCAGCAGTTTAGGTCTAAATTACAATGAGCAGTTCTTC.

This clonotype has a handful of counts. The chain has TRBV7-9 and TRBJ2-2; D perhaps matches TRBD1 (6 bases). Trimming left V 5 bases short and J 0 bases short, with 13 bases between. The CDR3 totals 16 residues. Looked up from germline, CDR1 is SEHNR and CDR2 is FQNEAQ (reference sequence). The CDR3 DNA is TGTGCCAGCAGCACAAGGGACATCGCGAACACCGGGGAGCTGTTTTTT. Protein: CASSTRDIANTGELFF.

This sequence joins TRBV7-9 and TRBJ2-2; the D call may be TRBD1 or TRBD2 (5 bases each). CDR1 SEHNR and CDR2 FQNEAQ come from the germline V gene (reference sequence). This CDR3 region has 16 residues. V lost 5 bases and J lost 2, with 15 bases in between. CDR3 protein: CASSGPGPKNTGELFF. For the CDR3, the DNA is TGTGCCAGCAGCGGCCCGGGACCGAAAAACACCGGGGAGCTGTTTTTT. The full variable domain, in which reference TRBV7-9 and TRBJ2-2 provide the parts outside the CDR3, is DTGVSQNPRHKITKRGQNVTFRCDPISEHNRLYWYRQTLGQGPEFLTYFQNEAQLEKSRLLSDRFSAERPKGSFSTLEIQRTEQGDSAMYLCASSGPGPKNTGELFFGEGSRLTVL.

V gene TRBV12-3 or TRBV12-4 combines with J gene TRBJ1-2; 9 bases line up with TRBD1. V lost 3 bases and J lost 8; bases outside the gene matches: 7. This CDR3 has 14 residues. CDR3 residues: CASSFVQGAEGYTF. In DNA, the CDR3 is TGTGCCAGCAGTTTCGTACAGGGGGCGGAGGGCTACACCTTC.

The chain links TRBV5-1 to TRBJ2-5; 11 positions match TRBD2. V was pared by 4 bases and J by 5 bases, with 7 bases of the junction left unmatched. Germline assignment: CDR1 SGHRS and CDR2 YFSETQ. This CDR3 comprises 15 residues. CDR3 in DNA: TGCGCCAGCAGCGTTAGCGGGAGGGAAGAGGAGACCCAGTACTTC. Protein: CASSVSGREEETQYF. Full variable domain (rest looked up from reference TRBV5-1 and TRBJ2-5): KAGVTQTPRYLIKTRGQQVTLSCSPISGHRSVSWYQQTPGQGLQFLFEYFSETQRNKGNFPGRFSGRQFSNSRSEMNVSTLELGDSALYLCASSVSGREEETQYFGPGTRLLVL.

V gene TRBV7-9 combines with J gene TRBJ2-5; a possible D gene is TRBD2 (5 bases). The ends were cut back, 2 bases at V and 2 bases at J, with 12 bases in the middle. Germline V gives CDR1 SEHNR, CDR2 FQNEAQ (reference sequence). CDR3 length: 15 residues. CDR3 sequence (DNA): TGTGCCAGCAGCTTACGAGGGAACATACAAGAGACCCAGTACTTC. Encoded protein: CASSLRGNIQETQYF. The full variable domain, its missing parts supplied by reference TRBV7-9 and TRBJ2-5, is DTGVSQNPRHKITKRGQNVTFRCDPISEHNRLYWYRQTLGQGPEFLTYFQNEAQLEKSRLLSDRFSAERPKGSFSTLEIQRTEQGDSAMYLCASSLRGNIQETQYFGPGTRLLVL.

The sample holds a few counts of this clonotype. The rearrangement joins TRBV7-9 to TRBJ2-7, with 8 bases aligning to TRBD1. The trim removed 7 bases at V and 6 bases at J, leaving 11 bases unmatched. The CDR3 consists of 14 residues. CDR1 is SEHNR, CDR2 FQNEAQ, per germline (reference sequence). CDR3 coding DNA: TGTGCCAGCATCCAACCAGGGGGCGCCTCCGAGCAGTACTTC. Translating gives CASIQPGGASEQYF. Full variable domain (outside the CDR3, taken from reference TRBV7-9 and TRBJ2-7): DTGVSQNPRHKITKRGQNVTFRCDPISEHNRLYWYRQTLGQGPEFLTYFQNEAQLEKSRLLSDRFSAERPKGSFSTLEIQRTEQGDSAMYLCASIQPGGASEQYFGPGTRLTVT.

There are many counts of this clonotype. The J gene is TRBJ2-7, the V gene TRBV12-3 or TRBV12-4; D is uncertain. The CDR3 loop spans 11 amino acids. V was clipped by 6 bases and J by 3 bases, with 6 bases between them. CDR3 amino acids: CASRLNYEQYF. Written as DNA, the CDR3 is TGTGCCAGCAGATTGAACTACGAGCAGTACTTC.

This clonotype has more than one count but fewer than ten. V and J are TRBV29-1 and TRBJ2-1; 10 nucleotides align to TRBD2. From germline, CDR1 is SQVTM and CDR2 ANQGSEA. V lost 7 bases to trimming and J lost 2 bases; unmatched junction nucleotides: 5. The CDR3 covers 14 residues. The CDR3 DNA reads TGCAGCGCTATAGCGGGAGGCGCCTACAATGAGCAGTTCTTC. Its protein product is CSAIAGGAYNEQFF.